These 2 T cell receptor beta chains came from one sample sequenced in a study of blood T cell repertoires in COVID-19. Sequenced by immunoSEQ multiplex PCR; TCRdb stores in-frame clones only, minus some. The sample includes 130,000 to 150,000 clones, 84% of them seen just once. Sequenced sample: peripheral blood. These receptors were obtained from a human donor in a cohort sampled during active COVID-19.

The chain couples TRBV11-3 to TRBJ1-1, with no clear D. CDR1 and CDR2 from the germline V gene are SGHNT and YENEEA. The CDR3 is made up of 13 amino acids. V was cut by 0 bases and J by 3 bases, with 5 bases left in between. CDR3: CASSLERDTEAFF. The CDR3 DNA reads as TGTGCCAGCAGCTTAGAGAGGGACACTGAAGCTTTCTTT.

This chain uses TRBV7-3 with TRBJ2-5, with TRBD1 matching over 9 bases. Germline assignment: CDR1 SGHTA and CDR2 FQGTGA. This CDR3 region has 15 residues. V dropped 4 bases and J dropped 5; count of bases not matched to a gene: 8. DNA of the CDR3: TGTGCCAGCAGCTACTCCGGGACAGGGTCCGAGACCCAGTACTTC. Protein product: CASSYSGTGSETQYF.